The source of this T cell receptor beta chain is a study of blood T cell repertoires in COVID-19. Study background: Acute-phase and convalescent COVID-19 samples originated in the United States, Italy and Spain. PBMCs, B-cell-depleted T cells, or T cells provided the cDNA or gDNA that made up the material.

Authors' data handling: Estimated nucleated cell counts came from reference gene primer amplification. Assay used: immunoSEQ multiplex PCR; TCRdb lists only in-frame clones, some missing. Clonal size and the V and J genes are those of that table, whereas D and trimming came from the DNA. The table records a few hundred thousand clones, roughly 85% of them present only once. Sequenced sample: peripheral blood. This clonotype was sampled from a woman aged 18-30 years with acute or convalescent COVID-19.

The CDR3 loop reads CASSLAGQGNEQYF. The CDR3 nucleotides are TGCGCCAGCAGCTTGGCGGGACAGGGGAACGAGCAGTACTTC. V usage is TRBV5-1 and J usage is TRBJ2-7, with TRBD1 matching over 10 bases. Looked up from germline, CDR1 is SGHRS and CDR2 is YFSETQ. The CDR3 consists of 14 residues. The V segment lost 0 bases and the J segment 5 bases; nucleotides outside the gene matches: 2.